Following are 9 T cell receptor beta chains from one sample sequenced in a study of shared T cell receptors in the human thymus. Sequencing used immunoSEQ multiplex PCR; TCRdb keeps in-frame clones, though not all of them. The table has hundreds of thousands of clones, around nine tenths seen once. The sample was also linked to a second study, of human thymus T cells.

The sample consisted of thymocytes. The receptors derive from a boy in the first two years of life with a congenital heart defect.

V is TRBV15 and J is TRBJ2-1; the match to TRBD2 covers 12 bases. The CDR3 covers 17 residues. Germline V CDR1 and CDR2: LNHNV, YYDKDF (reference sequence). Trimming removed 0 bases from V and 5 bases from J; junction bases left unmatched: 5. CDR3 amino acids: CATSREGLAGGNNEQFF. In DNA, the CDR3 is TGTGCCACCAGCAGAGAAGGTCTAGCGGGAGGGAACAATGAGCAGTTCTTC. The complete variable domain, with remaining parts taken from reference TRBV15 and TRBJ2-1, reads DAMVIQNPRYQVTQFGKPVTLSCSQTLNHNVMYWYQQKSSQAPKLLFHYYDKDFNNEADTPDNFQSRRPNTSFCFLDIRSPGLGDTAMYLCATSREGLAGGNNEQFFGPGTRLTVL.

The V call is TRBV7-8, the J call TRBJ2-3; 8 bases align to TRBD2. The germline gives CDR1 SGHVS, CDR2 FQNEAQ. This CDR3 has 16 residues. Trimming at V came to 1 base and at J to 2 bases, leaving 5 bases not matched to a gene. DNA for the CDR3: TGTGCCAGCAGCTTAGGGGGACTAGTCCACACAGATACGCAGTATTTT. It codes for CASSLGGLVHTDTQYF.

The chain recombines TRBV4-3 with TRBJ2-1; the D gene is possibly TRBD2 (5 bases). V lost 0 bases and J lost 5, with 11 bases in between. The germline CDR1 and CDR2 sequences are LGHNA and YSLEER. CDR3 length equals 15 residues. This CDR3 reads CASSQEGALHNEQFF. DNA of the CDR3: TGCGCCAGCAGCCAAGAGGGAGCTCTACACAATGAGCAGTTCTTC.

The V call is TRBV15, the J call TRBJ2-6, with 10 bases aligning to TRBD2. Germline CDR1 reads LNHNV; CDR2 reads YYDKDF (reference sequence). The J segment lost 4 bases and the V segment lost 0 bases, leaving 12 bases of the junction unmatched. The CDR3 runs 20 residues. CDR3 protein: CATSREKREGANVGANVLTF. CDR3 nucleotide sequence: TGTGCCACCAGCAGAGAAAAGCGGGAGGGCGCGAATGTGGGGGCCAACGTCCTGACTTTC.

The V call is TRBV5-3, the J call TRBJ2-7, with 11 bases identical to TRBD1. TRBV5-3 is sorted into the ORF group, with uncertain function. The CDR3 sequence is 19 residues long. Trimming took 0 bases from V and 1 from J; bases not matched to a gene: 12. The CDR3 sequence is CARSLEGTGGSQRSYEQYF. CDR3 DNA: TGTGCCAGAAGCTTGGAAGGGACAGGGGGTAGCCAGAGGTCCTACGAGCAGTACTTC.

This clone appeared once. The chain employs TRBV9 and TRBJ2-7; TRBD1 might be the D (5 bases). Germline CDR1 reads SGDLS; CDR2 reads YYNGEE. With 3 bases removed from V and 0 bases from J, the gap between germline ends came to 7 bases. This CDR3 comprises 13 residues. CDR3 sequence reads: CASSATDSYEQYF. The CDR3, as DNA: TGTGCCAGCAGCGCGACAGACTCCTACGAGCAGTACTTC. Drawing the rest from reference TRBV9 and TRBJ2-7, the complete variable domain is DSGVTQTPKHLITATGQRVTLRCSPRSGDLSVYWYQQSLDQGLQFLIQYYNGEERAKGNILERFSAQQFPDLHSELNLSSLELGDSALYFCASSATDSYEQYFGPGTRLTVT.

This CDR3 is CASSPAVRVYNEQFF. The CDR3 DNA sequence: TGCGCCAGCAGCCCGGCGGTACGGGTATACAATGAGCAGTTCTTC. The V call is TRBV5-1, the J call TRBJ2-1; the D is unclear. From germline, CDR1 is SGHRS and CDR2 YFSETQ. CDR3 length: 15 residues. Trimming took off 4 bases at V and 4 bases at J, with 15 bases between the two ends.

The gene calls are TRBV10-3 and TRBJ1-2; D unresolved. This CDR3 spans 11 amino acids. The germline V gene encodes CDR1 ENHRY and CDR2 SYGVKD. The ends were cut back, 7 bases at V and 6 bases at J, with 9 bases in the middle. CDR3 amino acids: CAITGFDGYTF. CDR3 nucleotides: TGTGCCATCACGGGGTTCGATGGCTACACCTTC.

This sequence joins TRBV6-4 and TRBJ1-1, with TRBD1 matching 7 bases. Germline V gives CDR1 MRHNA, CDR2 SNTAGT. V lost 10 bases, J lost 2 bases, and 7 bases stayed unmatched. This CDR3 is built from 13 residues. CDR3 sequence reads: CATNQGGNTEAFF. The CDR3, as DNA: TGTGCCACAAATCAGGGGGGCAACACTGAAGCTTTCTTT.